One sample yielded the 29 T cell receptor beta chains listed below, sequenced in a study of T cells in Graves' hyperthyroidism and ophthalmopathy. Amplified TCR beta CDR3 regions came from RNA transcripts. In the first-round RT-PCR of the TCR CDR3, the HTBI primer set was used. TCRdb processed the multiplex PCR reads anew with MiXCR; each CDR3 protein has one entry. The sample shows some 620,000 distinct CDR3 sequences, about 17% of them seen only once. Sequenced material: blood. The receptors come from a woman in her 30s with Graves' hyperthyroidism.

The chain employs TRBV20-1 and TRBJ2-3; 8 nucleotides align to TRBD1. This CDR3 is built from 14 residues. V shed 6 bases, J shed 2 bases, and the junction held 7 bases outside the gene matches. Germline CDR1 DFQATT, CDR2 SNEGSKA (reference sequence). CDR3 protein: CSAQDRADTDTQYF. Written as DNA, the CDR3 is TGCAGTGCCCAGGACAGGGCGGACACAGATACGCAGTATTTT.

This clonotype came up many times. The genes are TRBV2 and TRBJ2-1, with D unresolved. Trimming left V 3 bases short and J 8 bases short, with 11 bases between. Germline V CDR1 and CDR2: SNHLY, FYNNEI. This CDR3 spans 13 amino acids. The CDR3 sequence is CASSEGKWDEQFF. The CDR3 DNA follows: TGTGCCAGCAGTGAGGGGAAGTGGGATGAGCAGTTCTTC.

The V call is TRBV27, the J call TRBJ1-3; 7 nucleotides match TRBD1. The germline CDR1 and CDR2 sequences are MNHEY and SMNVEV (reference sequence). The V segment lost 5 bases and the J segment 3 bases; nucleotides outside the gene matches: 10. The CDR3 length is 16 residues. The CDR3 region is CASSPGTGVFGNTIYF. CDR3 nucleotides: TGTGCCAGCAGTCCAGGCACAGGGGTATTTGGAAACACCATATATTTT.

This clonotype was counted at least ten times. V and J are TRBV2 and TRBJ1-4; TRBD1 agrees at 11 bases. CDR3 length: 15 amino acids. V gave up 7 bases and J gave up 8 bases; unmatched junction bases: 9. The germline gives CDR1 SNHLY, CDR2 FYNNEI. This CDR3 reads CASNRDRGFGEKLFF. CDR3 bases: TGTGCCAGCAACAGGGACAGGGGGTTTGGAGAAAAACTGTTTTTT.

Only a few counts were recorded for this clonotype. The chain joins TRBV11-3 to TRBJ2-3, with 7 bases aligning to TRBD1. J was trimmed by 0 bases and V by 5 bases; bases with no gene match: 5. The length of the CDR3 is 15 residues. Germline assignment: CDR1 SGHNT and CDR2 YENEEA. CDR3 DNA: TGTGCCAGCAGCCAAACCAGGGGGAGCACAGATACGCAGTATTTT. It specifies CASSQTRGSTDTQYF.

In this sample, this clonotype turned up many times. The V gene is TRBV11-2, the J gene TRBJ2-5, with D possibly being TRBD1 or TRBD2 (6 bases each). The CDR3 extends over 15 amino acids. The V and J ends lost 0 bases and 2 bases respectively, with 10 bases between them. The germline CDR1 and CDR2 sequences are SGHAT and FQNNGV. The CDR3 loop is CASSLDGGRQETQYF. The CDR3 bases are TGTGCCAGCAGCTTAGATGGGGGGCGGCAAGAGACCCAGTACTTC.

The V gene is TRBV27, the J gene TRBJ2-1; 9 bases are shared with TRBD1. This CDR3 has 16 residues. CDR1 is MNHEY and CDR2 is SMNVEV in the germline V gene (reference sequence). With 2 bases clipped from V and 7 bases from J, the junction kept 9 bases outside the gene matches. DNA of the CDR3: TGTGCCAGCAGTTTAATGCCGACAGGGGGATCTAATGAGCAGTTCTTC. The encoded protein is CASSLMPTGGSNEQFF.

This clonotype was found many times. The genes are TRBV19 and TRBJ1-5, with a possible D match to TRBD1 (5 bases). V lost 5 bases, J lost 6 bases, and 14 bases lay in between. The CDR3 is 14 residues long. Germline CDR1 is LNHDA and CDR2 is SQIVND (reference sequence). CDR3 in amino acids: CASSGQGMIQPQHF. CDR3 coding DNA: TGTGCCAGTAGTGGGCAGGGCATGATTCAGCCCCAGCATTTT.

The chain links TRBV4-1 to TRBJ2-7; D not resolved. Trimming stripped 0 bases from V and 6 bases from J, with 15 bases between. This CDR3 contains 15 residues. Germline V lookup: CDR1 MGHRA, CDR2 YSYEKL. CDR3 DNA sequence: TGCGCCAGCAGCCAAGATCGGAAAAGTAGAGGCGAGCAGTACTTC. Protein sequence: CASSQDRKSRGEQYF.

The chain carries TRBV5-1 and TRBJ1-2; maybe TRBD1 (6 bases). Trimming left V 0 bases short and J 6 bases short, with 9 bases between. The CDR3 consists of 13 residues. Germline CDR1 is SGHRS and CDR2 is YFSETQ. CDR3 nucleotides: TGCGCCAGCAGCTTGGCCCACAGGGATGGCTACACCTTC. Translating it yields CASSLAHRDGYTF.

This clonotype was detected ten times or more. The chain recombines TRBV29-1 with TRBJ1-3; D not certain. The germline gives CDR1 SQVTM, CDR2 ANQGSEA. This CDR3 spans 14 amino acids. With 2 bases removed from V and 0 bases from J, the gap between germline ends came to 8 bases. The CDR3 spells CSVEFANSGNTIYF. CDR3 in DNA: TGCAGCGTTGAATTCGCCAACTCTGGAAACACCATATATTTT.

This clonotype was observed many times. The chain uses TRBV3-1 and TRBJ1-2, with TRBD1 matching 8 bases. The V and J ends lost 2 bases and 7 bases, in that order; junction bases with no gene match: 12. CDR3 size: 16 residues. Germline V gene lookup returns CDR1 LGHDT and CDR2 YNNKEL (reference sequence). CDR3 nucleotide sequence: TGTGCCAGCAGCCAACAGACCGGGACAGGTCCTAGTGGCTACACCTTC. Protein product: CASSQQTGTGPSGYTF.

This clonotype has ten or more counts. The chain couples TRBV6-2 or TRBV6-3 to TRBJ2-7; D is unclear. CDR3 size: 13 residues. Trimming shortened V by 6 bases and J by 0 bases, and 9 bases separated the two germline ends. In germline, CDR1 is MNHEY, CDR2 SVGEGT. CDR3 in DNA: TGTGCCAGCAGGCCTCCGAGCTCCTACGAGCAGTACTTC. Amino acids: CASRPPSSYEQYF.

This clonotype was picked up many times. Here the CDR3 reads CASSFTQGLEETYEQYF. The CDR3 coding sequence is TGCGCCAGCAGCTTCACCCAGGGGTTGGAGGAAACCTACGAGCAGTACTTC. The chain uses TRBV5-1 and TRBJ2-7; the D gene is possibly TRBD1 (6 bases). The length of the CDR3 is 17 residues. The ends were cut back, 2 bases at V and 2 bases at J, with 20 bases in the middle. CDR1 and CDR2 from the germline V gene are SGHRS and YFSETQ.

Concerning this clonotype itself: With a much larger clone just one base away, this may be a read error. CDR3 bases: TGTGCCAGCAGTACCGGGACAGGGGGCTACAATGAGCAGTACTTC. This codes for CASSTGTGGYNEQYF. The chain carries TRBV7-3 and TRBJ2-1; 12 bases agree with TRBD1. Near its end, the DNA agrees better with TRBJ2-7, so the J call may be wrong. There are 15 residues in the CDR3. The germline gives CDR1 SGHTA, CDR2 FQGTGA.

V and J are TRBV19 and TRBJ2-4, with 10 bases lining up with TRBD1. Trimming took 11 bases from V and 7 from J; bases not matched to a gene: 11. The germline V gene has CDR1 LNHDA and CDR2 SQIVND (reference sequence). The CDR3 spans 14 residues. The CDR3 is CAPVTGGASNIQYF. As DNA, the CDR3 is TGTGCCCCCGTGACAGGGGGCGCGTCTAACATTCAGTACTTC.

This chain uses TRBV4-2 with TRBJ1-2; D might be TRBD1 (5 bases). The V and J ends lost 4 bases and 8 bases respectively, with 14 bases between them. The CDR3 totals 13 residues. Germline CDR1 reads LGHNA; CDR2 reads YNFKEQ. This CDR3 is CASSRTRSEGYTF. The CDR3 coding sequence is TGTGCCAGCAGCCGGACACGCAGTGAAGGCTACACCTTC.

In its sample, this clonotype was seen a few times. The V and J genes are TRBV15 and TRBJ2-5, with D perhaps TRBD2 (6 bases). Germline CDR1 reads LNHNV; CDR2 reads YYDKDF (reference sequence). V shed 6 bases and J shed 0 bases, with 8 bases lying between them. The length of the CDR3 is 13 residues. The CDR3: CATSRDYQETQYF. DNA of the CDR3: TGTGCCACCAGTCGGGACTACCAAGAGACCCAGTACTTC.

This clonotype showed up just a few times. V usage is TRBV5-1 and J usage is TRBJ1-3; D is unclear. This CDR3 has 13 amino acids. V lost 2 bases to trimming and J lost 4 bases, with 7 bases between them. The germline V gene has CDR1 SGHRS and CDR2 YFSETQ. CDR3 protein: CASSFLGGNTIYF. Written as DNA, the CDR3 is TGCGCCAGCAGCTTTTTGGGGGGAAACACCATATATTTT.

CDR3 sequence: CAWTWGPAGYGYTF. Written as DNA, the CDR3 is TGTGCCTGGACCTGGGGGCCTGCGGGCTATGGCTACACCTTC. This chain connects TRBV30 to TRBJ1-2; D perhaps matches TRBD1 (6 bases). From germline, CDR1 is GTSNPN and CDR2 SVGIG (reference sequence). This CDR3 spans 14 amino acids. The germline V and J ends were trimmed by 4 bases and 4 bases, with 16 bases remaining between them.

Only a few counts were recorded for this clonotype. The genes are TRBV27 and TRBJ2-7, with 9 positions matching TRBD2. Trimming cost V 7 bases and J 4 bases; bases outside gene matches: 8. Germline CDR1 MNHEY, CDR2 SMNVEV (reference sequence). CDR3 length: 14 amino acids. The CDR3: CASKAGGPLYEQYF. The CDR3 DNA is TGTGCCAGCAAGGCGGGAGGGCCATTGTACGAGCAGTACTTC.

This chain connects TRBV19 to TRBJ1-5; D not resolved. Germline-derived CDR1 and CDR2 are LNHDA and SQIVND (reference sequence). The CDR3 is 15 residues long. Trimming took 7 bases from V and 3 from J, leaving 16 bases between them. CDR3 in DNA: TGTGCCAGTAAGGACCCAGAGCTGTACAATCAGCCCCAGCATTTT. It is translated as CASKDPELYNQPQHF.

This chain joins TRBV6-1 and TRBJ2-2; D is undetermined. The germline gives CDR1 MNHNS, CDR2 SASEGT. CDR3 length: 12 residues. Trimming pared 8 bases from V and 2 bases from J, leaving 6 bases between. The chain's CDR3 is CASGSNTGELFF. CDR3 in DNA: TGTGCCAGCGGGTCTAACACCGGGGAGCTGTTTTTT.

This clonotype appeared many times. This sequence joins TRBV27 and TRBJ2-4; D uncertain. V was trimmed by 6 bases and J by 0 bases, leaving 6 bases between them. The CDR3 spans 13 residues. The germline gives CDR1 MNHEY, CDR2 SMNVEV (reference sequence). The CDR3 loop reads CASRDVAKNIQYF. DNA for the CDR3: TGTGCCAGCAGGGACGTAGCCAAAAACATTCAGTACTTC.

The J gene is TRBJ2-2, the V gene TRBV15; 9 nucleotides line up with TRBD1. Trimming cost V 5 bases and J 4 bases; bases outside gene matches: 5. Germline CDR1 is LNHNV and CDR2 is YYDKDF (reference sequence). The CDR3 is 15 amino acids. In DNA, the CDR3 is TGTGCCACCAGCCGCGACAGGGGGGCCACCGGGGAGCTGTTTTTT. Amino acids: CATSRDRGATGELFF.

The sample holds many counts of this clonotype. The chain employs TRBV12-3 or TRBV12-4 and TRBJ2-1; TRBD2 agrees at 7 bases. This CDR3 contains 13 residues. V trimming: 3 bases; J trimming: 6 bases; junction bases outside the gene matches: 2. The CDR3 spells CASSFGGVNEQFF. CDR3 nucleotide sequence: TGTGCCAGCAGTTTTGGGGGGGTCAATGAGCAGTTCTTC.

This clonotype occurred a few times. V is TRBV19 and J is TRBJ2-7, with TRBD1 as a possible D gene (6 bases). The ends were cut back, 4 bases at V and 5 bases at J, with 12 bases in the middle. CDR1 is LNHDA and CDR2 is SQIVND in the germline V gene (reference sequence). CDR3 length: 13 residues. The CDR3 loop is CASSTTGYNEQYF. The CDR3 DNA sequence: TGTGCCAGTAGTACGACAGGATATAACGAGCAGTACTTC.

The chain links TRBV11-3 to TRBJ2-7; TRBD1 aligns across 9 bases. The junction had 8 bases not matched to a gene; V was cut back by 6 bases and J by 2 bases. This CDR3 region has 15 residues. Germline V gene lookup returns CDR1 SGHNT and CDR2 YENEEA. CDR3 region: CASREGTGHPYEQYF. CDR3 bases: TGTGCCAGCAGGGAGGGGACAGGGCATCCCTACGAGCAGTACTTC.

This clonotype was picked up a small number of times. The chain joins TRBV18 to TRBJ2-3; D may be TRBD2 (6 bases). V lost 3 bases and J 3 bases, leaving 13 bases between the germline ends. The germline V gene encodes CDR1 KGHSH and CDR2 LQKENI. CDR3 length: 15 residues. The CDR3 loop reads CASSPGGNPTDTQYF. In DNA form, the CDR3 reads TGTGCCAGCTCACCCGGGGGAAATCCAACAGATACGCAGTATTTT.